The entry below gives a single TCR beta chain sequence along with its context. Trimming at V came to 7 bases and at J to 4 bases, leaving 9 bases not matched to a gene. Germline lookup yields CDR1 SNHLY and CDR2 FYNNEI. There are 17 residues in the CDR3. The sample belongs to a study of blood T cell repertoires in COVID-19. Study-wide context: PBMCs, B-cell-depleted T cells, or T cells were the source of the cDNA or gDNA that made up the material.

The assay was immunoSEQ multiplex PCR, and TCRdb's table has in-frame clones only and misses some. The sample carries 150,000 to 200,000 clones, more than 75% recorded once. This TCR was sampled from a woman aged 50 to 60 with acute COVID-19. This rearrangement joins TRBV2 to TRBJ2-2; 13 nucleotides line up with TRBD2. The sample taken for sequencing was PBMCs or T cells enriched from blood (not recorded which). This chain's CDR3 is CASIQLAGGPVTGELFF. DNA of the CDR3: TGTGCCAGCATACAACTAGCGGGGGGGCCGGTCACCGGGGAGCTGTTTTTT. Drawing the rest from reference TRBV2 and TRBJ2-2, the complete variable domain is EPEVTQTPSHQVTQMGQEVILRCVPISNHLYFYWYRQILGQKVEFLVSFYNNEISEKSEIFDDQFSVERPDGSNFTLKIRSTKLEDSAMYFCASIQLAGGPVTGELFFGEGSRLTVL.